The text below deals with one T cell receptor (beta chain). Antigen: not known. The source of the sample is a study of T cells in narcolepsy. In the study overall: Healthy controls were enrolled alongside patients with narcolepsy type 1 or type 2.

Sequencing was performed with immunoSEQ multiplex PCR; in TCRdb, only in-frame clones are kept and a portion is missing. Of roughly 32,000 clones in the sample, roughly 82% were seen once. Study outcomes and limitations: Some memory CD4+ repertoires had no autoreactive clone sequences. Same-patient CSF and blood CD4+ T cell clonotypes included HCRT-specific and TRIB2-specific autoreactive ones. Blood of same and different patients, but not healthy controls, reportedly held recurring autoreactive clonotypes.

This clonotype was sampled from a human donor with narcolepsy. Sequenced material: CD45RA- memory CD4+ T cells from PBMCs.

CDR3: CASSLRQLSGNTIYF. CDR3 DNA sequence: TGTGCCAGCAGCTTGCGTCAACTCTCTGGAAACACCATATATTTT. The chain joins TRBV5-6 to TRBJ1-3; D ambiguous. V shed 1 base and J shed 0 bases, with 8 bases lying between them. This CDR3 spans 15 amino acids. Germline V CDR1 and CDR2: SGHDT, YYEEEE.